Each of the 24 T cell receptor beta chains below was sequenced from the same sample in a study of blood T cell repertoires in COVID-19. Profiled with immunoSEQ multiplex PCR; TCRdb holds only in-frame clones, not every one. The data show around 310,000 clones, about 90% seen once. The sample was PBMCs or T cells enriched from blood (not recorded which). Receptor source: a woman in her twenties or thirties who had recovered from COVID-19.

The chain recombines TRBV19 with TRBJ1-2, with 10 bases identical to TRBD1. CDR1 is LNHDA and CDR2 is SQIVND in the germline V gene (reference sequence). The CDR3 consists of 16 residues. The ends lost 3 bases at V and 6 bases at J; junction bases unmatched: 10. CDR3 nucleotides: TGTGCCAGTAGTATTCATCCGGGACAGGGGTTTGATGGCTACACCTTC. This codes for CASSIHPGQGFDGYTF.

The chain employs TRBV5-6 and TRBJ1-2; D is ambiguous. V lost 6 bases, J lost 8 bases, and 26 bases lay in between. Germline CDR1 and CDR2: SGHDT and YYEEEE. CDR3 length equals 16 residues. The CDR3 DNA sequence: TGTGCCAGCACCACAGTCGAGGGAACCCTAACTATGGGCTACACCTTC. It specifies CASTTVEGTLTMGYTF.

The chain joins TRBV6-1 to TRBJ1-3, with TRBD1 identical over 8 bases. Germline CDR1 is MNHNS and CDR2 is SASEGT. The V segment lost 2 bases and the J segment 8 bases; nucleotides outside the gene matches: 8. The CDR3 runs 15 residues. The CDR3 protein is CASSELWQGAYTIYF. DNA for the CDR3: TGTGCCAGCAGTGAACTTTGGCAGGGGGCTTACACCATATATTTT.

This CDR3 is CASSRGGGSYGYTF. CDR3 DNA: TGTGCCAGCAGTCGGGGCGGAGGGAGTTATGGCTACACCTTC. The genes are TRBV6-4 and TRBJ1-2; the D gene is possibly TRBD1 (5 bases). V was cut by 5 bases and J by 5 bases, with 15 bases left in between. Germline V gene data show CDR1 as MRHNA and CDR2 as SNTAGT. This CDR3 contains 14 residues.

The V gene is TRBV3-1 (or the pseudogene TRBV3-2), the J gene TRBJ2-5; maybe TRBD2 (6 bases). The CDR3 has 13 amino acids. Germline V gene data show CDR1 as LGHDT and CDR2 as YNNKEL (reference sequence). The V and J ends lost 4 bases and 2 bases respectively, with 8 bases between them. The CDR3 loop is CASSLGLQETQYF. The CDR3 coding sequence is TGTGCCAGCAGCCTGGGACTTCAAGAGACCCAGTACTTC.

The rearrangement uses TRBV2 and TRBJ1-6; D gene ambiguous. Deletions cut 7 bases from V and 8 bases from J, with 12 bases between. The germline gives CDR1 SNHLY, CDR2 FYNNEI. The CDR3 runs 13 residues. CDR3 protein: CASTYSGYSPLHF. The CDR3 DNA sequence: TGTGCCAGCACATATTCGGGGTATTCACCCCTCCACTTT.

The V gene is TRBV24-1, the J gene TRBJ2-1; 7 bases agree with TRBD1. This CDR3 spans 15 amino acids. With 0 bases clipped from V and 7 bases from J, the junction kept 5 bases outside the gene matches. The germline gives CDR1 KGHDR, CDR2 SFDVKD. This CDR3 reads CATSDLRDRLNEQFF. CDR3 in DNA: TGTGCCACCAGTGATTTGCGGGACAGACTGAATGAGCAGTTCTTC.

In this sample, this clone turned up a few times. This chain uses TRBV15 with TRBJ1-5; TRBD1 matches at 7 bases. V shed 8 bases and J 6 bases; nucleotides not matched to a gene: 10. The CDR3 spans 14 residues. The germline V gene has CDR1 LNHNV and CDR2 YYDKDF (reference sequence). The CDR3: CATSRTGAFQPQHF. In nucleotides, the CDR3 is TGTGCCACCTCCCGGACAGGAGCCTTTCAGCCCCAGCATTTT.

This chain joins TRBV7-2 and TRBJ2-1; D possibly corresponds to TRBD1 (6 bases). V was cut by 2 bases and J by 9 bases, with 14 bases left in between. The CDR3 is 14 amino acids. CDR1 SGHTA and CDR2 FQGNSA come from the germline V gene. In DNA form, the CDR3 reads TGTGCCAGCAGCTTAATTCCAGGGGATGGTGAGCAGTTCTTC. This sequence encodes CASSLIPGDGEQFF. The full variable domain, rest sourced from reference TRBV7-2 and TRBJ2-1, is GAGVSQSPSNKVTEKGKDVELRCDPISGHTALYWYRQSLGQGLEFLIYFQGNSAPDKSGLPSDRFSAERTGGSVSTLTIQRTQQEDSAVYLCASSLIPGDGEQFFGPGTRLTVL.

This rearrangement joins TRBV6-2 or TRBV6-3 to TRBJ2-1, with 8 bases that match TRBD1. Germline-derived CDR1 and CDR2 are MNHEY and SVGEGT. After removal of 2 bases from V and 12 bases from J, the junction contained 12 bases not matched to a gene. The CDR3 is made up of 15 amino acids. This CDR3 is CASSYGRGPVKRQFF. The CDR3 region has the DNA TGTGCCAGCAGTTACGGCAGGGGGCCGGTTAAGCGGCAGTTCTTC.

The V gene is TRBV4-3, the J gene TRBJ1-4, with 11 bases aligning to TRBD1. Germline V gives CDR1 LGHNA, CDR2 YSLEER. V gave up 4 bases and J gave up 5 bases; unmatched junction bases: 6. The CDR3 consists of 16 residues. The CDR3 sequence is CASSPDRGPGNEKLFF. DNA for the CDR3: TGCGCCAGCAGCCCGGACAGGGGGCCCGGGAATGAAAAACTGTTTTTT.

The table lists this clone with many counts. The V gene is TRBV15, the J gene TRBJ2-1; maybe TRBD1 (5 bases). This CDR3 is 17 amino acids long. The V end lost 0 bases, the J end lost 4 bases, and 16 bases lay between the germline ends. Germline lookup yields CDR1 LNHNV and CDR2 YYDKDF (reference sequence). The CDR3 reads CATSREAPGYRYNEQFF. The CDR3 region has the DNA TGTGCCACCAGCAGAGAGGCTCCCGGGTACAGGTACAATGAGCAGTTCTTC.

The chain links TRBV5-5 to TRBJ2-5; 11 nucleotides line up with TRBD2. CDR3 length: 16 amino acids. Germline V gives CDR1 SGHKS, CDR2 YYEKEE (reference sequence). V shed 4 bases and J 5 bases; nucleotides not matched to a gene: 10. CDR3 DNA: TGTGCCAGCAGCGCCGACCCGGGACTAGCGGAGGAGACCCAGTACTTC. Amino acid sequence: CASSADPGLAEETQYF.

V gene TRBV10-3 combines with J gene TRBJ1-1; D is unclear. Trimming took off 0 bases at V and 4 bases at J, with 6 bases between the two ends. The CDR3 has 13 amino acids. CDR1 is ENHRY and CDR2 is SYGVKD in the germline V gene. The CDR3 region has the DNA TGTGCCATCAGTGAGTCGTCTAGCACTGAAGCTTTCTTT. Translated: CAISESSSTEAFF.

V and J are TRBV4-1 and TRBJ1-2; possible D gene TRBD1, 5 bases. Between the trimmed V and J ends, which lost 2 bases and 4 bases, there was a span of 14 bases. Per the germline V gene, CDR1 is MGHRA and CDR2 is YSYEKL. The CDR3 runs 15 residues. CDR3 loop: CASSQLSGRVYGYTF. In DNA, the CDR3 is TGCGCCAGCAGCCAACTCTCTGGCAGGGTCTATGGCTACACCTTC.

The chain couples TRBV28 to TRBJ2-2, with 11 nucleotides matching TRBD2. The V gene's germline CDR1 is MDHEN and CDR2 SYDVKM. Trimming removed 3 bases from V and 3 bases from J; junction bases left unmatched: 9. The CDR3 loop spans 18 amino acids. Here the CDR3 reads CASSFSASGRIHTGELFF. CDR3 DNA: TGTGCCAGCAGTTTTAGTGCTAGCGGGAGGATCCACACCGGGGAGCTGTTTTTT.

The chain couples TRBV10-1 to TRBJ2-1; 7 bases are shared with TRBD1. CDR1 is WNHNN and CDR2 is SYGVQD in the germline V gene (reference sequence). The CDR3 has 14 amino acids. The junction had 7 bases not matched to a gene; V was cut back by 2 bases and J by 9 bases. The CDR3 region has the DNA TGCGCCAGCAGTGAGCGACAGGGTGGTATTGAGCAGTTCTTC. Translating it yields CASSERQGGIEQFF.

This clone has a single count. The chain is built from TRBV7-8 and TRBJ2-1; 10 nucleotides line up with TRBD2. After removal of 5 bases from V and 2 bases from J, the junction contained 27 bases not matched to a gene. In germline, CDR1 is SGHVS, CDR2 FQNEAQ. The CDR3 totals 23 residues. The CDR3 reads CASSLPWEGSSGRVVVAYNEQFF. As DNA, the CDR3 is TGTGCCAGCAGCCTCCCCTGGGAGGGGTCTAGCGGGAGAGTTGTTGTTGCCTACAATGAGCAGTTCTTC.

This clone appeared once. The V and J genes are TRBV4-1 and TRBJ1-2; D not certain. CDR3 length: 15 residues. The V end lost 0 bases, the J end lost 10 bases, and 18 bases lay between the germline ends. Germline loops: CDR1 MGHRA, CDR2 YSYEKL. CDR3 in DNA: TGCGCCAGCAGCCAAGATAGCAACGGTCACCGCACCTACACCTTC. This codes for CASSQDSNGHRTYTF.

V usage is TRBV5-1 and J usage is TRBJ1-4; D is uncertain. V lost 1 base and J 4 bases, leaving 14 bases between the germline ends. The CDR3 consists of 16 residues. CDR1 SGHRS and CDR2 YFSETQ come from the germline V gene. CDR3 DNA: TGCGCCAGCAGCTTGAATTCCCGGGGTCTTAATGAAAAACTGTTTTTT. Encoded protein: CASSLNSRGLNEKLFF.

This clone was seen just once. The chain joins TRBV14 to TRBJ2-1; a weak D match, TRBD1 (7 bases). Germline lookup yields CDR1 SGHDN and CDR2 FVKESK. Trimming left V 1 base short and J 1 base short, with 20 bases between. The CDR3 spans 19 residues. The CDR3 DNA follows: TGTGCCAGCAGCCAAGCGGAGGGGGCGAATATAGTGTCCTACAATGAGCAGTTCTTC. This sequence encodes CASSQAEGANIVSYNEQFF.

This sequence joins TRBV6-5 and TRBJ1-5, with D possibly being TRBD1 (5 bases). V lost 6 bases and J 2 bases, leaving 14 bases between the germline ends. The CDR3 has 15 amino acids. The germline gives CDR1 MNHEY, CDR2 SVGAGI. The CDR3 DNA is TGTGCCAGCAGCCCCCAGGGAAGCGGCAATCAGCCCCAGCATTTT. Translating it yields CASSPQGSGNQPQHF.

The chain is built from TRBV19 and TRBJ1-1; 8 nucleotides line up with TRBD1. Germline CDR1 LNHDA, CDR2 SQIVND (reference sequence). V was clipped by 6 bases and J by 4 bases; unmatched bases: 4. This CDR3 contains 13 residues. The CDR3 DNA reads TGTGCCAGTAGCGGACAGGGTACCACTGAAGCTTTCTTT. It codes for CASSGQGTTEAFF.

The chain links TRBV6-5 to TRBJ1-2; TRBD1 might be the D (5 bases). Germline V gene lookup returns CDR1 MNHEY and CDR2 SVGAGI. Trimming took 5 bases from V and 0 from J, leaving 13 bases between them. The CDR3 is made up of 15 amino acids. The CDR3 loop is CASSPNRRTNYGYTF. The CDR3 bases are TGTGCCAGCAGTCCTAACAGGCGGACTAACTATGGCTACACCTTC.